Below, 22 T cell receptor beta chains from the same sample are listed, as sequenced in a study of control samples from healthy donors and cancer patients. Sequencing was performed with immunoSEQ multiplex PCR; in TCRdb, only in-frame clones are kept and a portion is missing. The sample carries just over 30,000 clones, approximately 94% recorded once. The specimen sequenced was blood. Receptors originate from a man aged 60-69 years in good health.

The chain uses TRBV15 and TRBJ1-1; D not resolved. This CDR3 has 14 residues. The V end lost 0 bases, the J end lost 1 base, and 6 bases lay between the germline ends. Germline CDR1 LNHNV, CDR2 YYDKDF (reference sequence). CDR3 DNA: TGTGCCACCAGCAGAGATACGGCGAACACTGAAGCTTTCTTT. Translating it yields CATSRDTANTEAFF.

The chain carries TRBV28 and TRBJ1-2, with TRBD1 as a possible D gene (5 bases). V lost 6 bases and J 5 bases, leaving 22 bases between the germline ends. Germline-derived CDR1 and CDR2 are MDHEN and SYDVKM. The CDR3 has 16 residues. The CDR3, as DNA: TGTGCCAGCAGGGCGGCCTCCGGGGCATTAGGGTATGGCTACACCTTC. Translating gives CASRAASGALGYGYTF.

The J gene is TRBJ1-3, the V gene TRBV3-1 (or the pseudogene TRBV3-2), with D maybe TRBD1 (5 bases). Germline-derived CDR1 and CDR2 are LGHDT and YNNKEL (reference sequence). CDR3 length: 15 residues. The V and J ends lost 4 bases and 4 bases respectively, with 14 bases between them. For the CDR3, the DNA is TGTGCCAGCAGCCGGTTCGGGGCAACGGGAAACACCATATATTTT. It is translated as CASSRFGATGNTIYF.

For the CDR3, the DNA is TGTGCCAGCAGTGAGCCGGGACAGGGGAGGTATGGCTACACCTTC. Its translation is CASSEPGQGRYGYTF. The V gene is TRBV6-1, the J gene TRBJ1-2, with 10 bases matching TRBD1. CDR3 length: 15 amino acids. With 3 bases clipped from V and 5 bases from J, the junction kept 6 bases outside the gene matches. Per the germline V gene, CDR1 is MNHNS and CDR2 is SASEGT.

This chain connects TRBV6-5 to TRBJ1-1; D remains unclear. The CDR3 consists of 14 residues. The germline V gene encodes CDR1 MNHEY and CDR2 SVGAGI. Trimming removed 2 bases from V and 4 bases from J, with 11 bases in between. The CDR3 DNA follows: TGTGCCAGCAGTTACGGTGGTTTCGGCACTGAAGCTTTCTTT. It specifies CASSYGGFGTEAFF.

V and J are TRBV6-4 and TRBJ2-1; TRBD1 matches at 9 bases. The CDR3 is made up of 16 amino acids. Unmatched junction bases numbered 12, after V lost 2 bases and J lost 10 bases. CDR1 is MRHNA, CDR2 SNTAGT, per germline. The CDR3 DNA is TGTGCCAGCAGTGACGTCGGGACAGGGAGGTTTCGAGAGCAGTTCTTC. Its translation is CASSDVGTGRFREQFF.

The chain joins TRBV12-5 to TRBJ1-1, with D maybe TRBD1 (5 bases). Germline V gene sequence: CDR1 LGHNT, CDR2 FRNRAP. The CDR3 spans 15 residues. Trimming left V 0 bases short and J 1 base short, with 9 bases between. The CDR3 region has the DNA TGTGCTAGTGGTTTGGTAGGCGGACAGAACACTGAAGCTTTCTTT. Translation: CASGLVGGQNTEAFF.

The chain combines TRBV29-1 with TRBJ1-1; D remains unclear. Germline V CDR1 and CDR2: SQVTM, ANQGSEA. The CDR3 contains 12 residues. V lost 7 bases and J lost 8, with 17 bases in between. CDR3 residues: CSARKTDYEAFF. CDR3 sequence (DNA): TGCAGCGCGCGGAAGACGGATTACGAAGCTTTCTTT. The full variable domain, in which reference TRBV29-1 and TRBJ1-1 provide the parts outside the CDR3, is SAVISQKPSRDICQRGTSLTIQCQVDSQVTMMFWYRQQPGQSLTLIATANQGSEATYESGFVIDKFPISRPNLTFSTLTVSNMSPEDSSIYLCSARKTDYEAFFGQGTRLTVV.

The V call is TRBV3-1 (or the pseudogene TRBV3-2), the J call TRBJ1-1; no reliable D call. Per the germline V gene, CDR1 is LGHDT and CDR2 is YNNKEL (reference sequence). The CDR3 has 13 amino acids. Deletions cut 3 bases from V and 0 bases from J, with 5 bases between. The CDR3 coding sequence is TGTGCCAGCAGCCAGACCGTGAACACTGAAGCTTTCTTT. This sequence encodes CASSQTVNTEAFF.

This chain connects TRBV10-2 to TRBJ1-6, with TRBD1 matching over 7 bases. Germline V lookup: CDR1 WSHSY, CDR2 SAAADI. There are 13 residues in the CDR3. Losses at the gene ends were 3 bases for V and 13 bases for J; bases not matched to a gene: 6. CDR3 amino acids: CASSEDRANPLHF. CDR3 nucleotide sequence: TGCGCCAGCAGTGAAGACAGGGCGAACCCCCTCCACTTT.

The genes are TRBV9 and TRBJ2-7; 7 bases agree with TRBD1. This CDR3 contains 13 residues. Germline V gene data show CDR1 as SGDLS and CDR2 as YYNGEE. V shed 4 bases and J 6 bases; nucleotides not matched to a gene: 7. CDR3 amino acids: CASSSGQYGEQYF. CDR3 DNA: TGTGCCAGCAGCTCGGGACAGTACGGCGAGCAGTACTTC.

The chain has TRBV7-9 and TRBJ1-5; D gene uncertain. The V gene lost 7 bases and the J gene lost 0 bases, with 13 bases spanning the gap. The CDR3 consists of 15 residues. CDR1 is SEHNR and CDR2 is FQNEAQ in the germline V gene (reference sequence). CDR3 nucleotide sequence: TGTGCCAGCACCCCCCTGGAGAATAGCAATCAGCCCCAGCATTTT. Translation: CASTPLENSNQPQHF.

The chain combines TRBV27 with TRBJ1-2, with D tentatively TRBD1 (5 bases). The CDR3 runs to 13 residues. Trimming stripped 0 bases from V and 6 bases from J, with 8 bases between. The V gene's germline CDR1 is MNHEY and CDR2 SMNVEV (reference sequence). CDR3 in DNA: TGTGCCAGCAGTTTATCGTGGGGGAATGGCTACACCTTC. Residues: CASSLSWGNGYTF.

A single count supports this clone. The chain couples TRBV7-2 to TRBJ1-1; D ambiguous. Trimming took 10 bases from V and 1 from J, leaving 16 bases between them. The CDR3 has 14 residues. Germline V gives CDR1 SGHTA, CDR2 FQGNSA. CDR3 nucleotide sequence: TGTGCCACCTCGAACCGGGTAGGGAACACTGAAGCTTTCTTT. Its translation: CATSNRVGNTEAFF.

This CDR3 reads CATHGQGTSKNIQYF. For the CDR3, the DNA is TGTGCCACCCATGGACAGGGTACGTCCAAAAACATTCAGTACTTC. The genes are TRBV6-5 and TRBJ2-4; 8 positions agree with TRBD1. Germline V CDR1 and CDR2: MNHEY, SVGAGI. The CDR3 is 15 amino acids. With 10 bases clipped from V and 2 bases from J, the junction kept 10 bases outside the gene matches.

The genes are TRBV7-3 and TRBJ2-3; TRBD2 might be the D (6 bases). CDR3 length: 13 amino acids. From germline, CDR1 is SGHTA and CDR2 FQGTGA. V gave up 0 bases and J gave up 9 bases, with 10 bases separating them. CDR3 amino acids: CASSLTVGGTQYF. The CDR3 bases are TGTGCCAGCAGCTTAACCGTCGGGGGAACGCAGTATTTT.

This chain uses TRBV9 with TRBJ1-1, with D perhaps TRBD1 (5 bases). Germline V gene sequence: CDR1 SGDLS, CDR2 YYNGEE. Trimming took off 4 bases at V and 2 bases at J, with 15 bases between the two ends. This CDR3 has 15 amino acids. This CDR3 reads CASSPQGGFNTEAFF. CDR3 bases: TGTGCCAGCAGCCCCCAGGGCGGCTTCAACACTGAAGCTTTCTTT. The complete variable domain, with remaining parts taken from reference TRBV9 and TRBJ1-1, reads DSGVTQTPKHLITATGQRVTLRCSPRSGDLSVYWYQQSLDQGLQFLIQYYNGEERAKGNILERFSAQQFPDLHSELNLSSLELGDSALYFCASSPQGGFNTEAFFGQGTRLTVV.

The V call is TRBV28, the J call TRBJ1-1; D remains unclear. Trimming took 3 bases from V and 4 from J, leaving 12 bases between them. Per germline, CDR1 MDHEN and CDR2 SYDVKM. The CDR3 extends over 14 amino acids. The CDR3 loop is CASSFQAGRTEAFF. The CDR3 nucleotides are TGTGCCAGCAGTTTCCAGGCTGGGCGCACTGAAGCTTTCTTT.

CDR3 nucleotide sequence: TGTGCCAGCAGCTTAGAAGCCGGGGCGGGCAATTCACCCCTCCACTTT. The encoded protein is CASSLEAGAGNSPLHF. This chain joins TRBV7-8 and TRBJ1-6; D perhaps matches TRBD1 (5 bases). The CDR3 has 16 residues. With 1 base removed from V and 7 bases from J, the gap between germline ends came to 14 bases. Germline V gene sequence: CDR1 SGHVS, CDR2 FQNEAQ. The full variable domain, in which reference TRBV7-8 and TRBJ1-6 provide the parts outside the CDR3, is GAGVSQSPRYKVAKRGQDVALRCDPISGHVSLFWYQQALGQGPEFLTYFQNEAQLDKSGLPSDRFFAERPEGSVSTLKIQRTQQEDSAVYLCASSLEAGAGNSPLHFGNGTRLTVT.

The V call is TRBV19, the J call TRBJ1-1; 10 bases align to TRBD1. The germline gives CDR1 LNHDA, CDR2 SQIVND (reference sequence). The CDR3 contains 14 residues. Trimming cost V 7 bases and J 5 bases; bases outside gene matches: 7. The CDR3, as DNA: TGTGCCAGTAACTCGGGACAGGGGCTGACTGAAGCTTTCTTT. Translation gives CASNSGQGLTEAFF.

Concerning this clone: At one end the junction does not follow the germline gene, possibly because of a read error. This sample includes further DNA sequences coding for the same CDR3. The chain links TRBV6-1 to TRBJ1-5; weak D call: TRBD1 (6 bases). This CDR3 region has 15 residues. Germline values: CDR1 MNHNS, CDR2 SASEGT. The CDR3 sequence is CASIEGGGGNQPQHF. The DNA of the CDR3 is TGTGCCAGCATTGAAGGGGGGGGAGGCAATCAGCCTCAGCATTTT.

The chain combines TRBV7-8 with TRBJ1-5; TRBD1 agrees at 9 bases. The trim removed 1 base at V and 3 bases at J, leaving 4 bases unmatched. The germline V gene has CDR1 SGHVS and CDR2 FQNEAQ. The CDR3 totals 16 residues. This CDR3 is CASSLEGQGNNQPQHF. CDR3 nucleotides: TGTGCCAGCAGCTTAGAGGGACAGGGAAACAATCAGCCCCAGCATTTT.